The 6 T cell receptor beta chains below come from one sample, sequenced in a study of CD4 T cells in relation to SARS-CoV-2 and coronaviruses. The data were produced by immunoSEQ multiplex PCR, yet TCRdb's version contains in-frame clones alone and is incomplete. The table shows around 20,000 clones, with about 80% occurring only once. These receptors' antigens are unknown. Unexposed donor CD4+ T cells date from about 2011-2019, before the COVID-19 pandemic. The cells were cultured for less than twelve days before CD4+ T cells were isolated. Sequenced: CD4+ T cells from PBMCs, cultured in vitro. The receptor source for this set is a human donor in good health.

V gene TRBV3-1 (or the pseudogene TRBV3-2) combines with J gene TRBJ2-7; 8 nucleotides line up with TRBD2. The CDR3 extends over 18 amino acids. The germline V gene encodes CDR1 LGHDT and CDR2 YNNKEL (reference sequence). J lost 5 bases, V lost 3 bases, and 18 bases had no gene match. As DNA, the CDR3 is TGTGCCAGCAGCCACCTGGGGGCTCGGGGACTAGGGACCCACGAGCAGTACTTC. It yields the protein CASSHLGARGLGTHEQYF.

This clone was counted a few times. The gene calls are TRBV12-3 or TRBV12-4 and TRBJ2-1; D is unclear. This CDR3 comprises 13 residues. Deletions cut 6 bases from V and 14 bases from J, with 20 bases between. The CDR3 coding sequence is TGTGCCAGCAGGGGCGGACCTAGGAATGATGAGTTCTTC. Protein sequence: CASRGGPRNDEFF.

V is TRBV30 and J is TRBJ1-4; possible D gene TRBD1, 6 bases. V was trimmed by 1 base and J by 7 bases, leaving 13 bases between them. The germline gives CDR1 GTSNPN, CDR2 SVGIG (reference sequence). The CDR3 spans 14 residues. The CDR3 spells CAWSAQGSSEKLFF. Written as DNA, the CDR3 is TGTGCCTGGAGTGCGCAGGGGAGTTCTGAAAAACTGTTTTTT. The full variable domain, in which reference TRBV30 and TRBJ1-4 provide the parts outside the CDR3, is SQTIHQWPATLVQPVGSPLSLECTVEGTSNPNLYWYRQAAGRGLQLLFYSVGIGQISSEVPQNLSASRPQDRQFILSSKKLLLSDSGFYLCAWSAQGSSEKLFFGSGTQLSVL.

The J gene is TRBJ2-7, the V gene TRBV11-3; D not resolved. Trimming pared 5 bases from V and 7 bases from J, leaving 12 bases between. CDR1 and CDR2 (germline): SGHNT, YENEEA. CDR3 length: 12 amino acids. CDR3 protein: CASSRTGEEQYF. The CDR3 DNA follows: TGTGCCAGCAGCCGTACCGGAGAGGAGCAGTACTTC. Filled out from reference TRBV11-3 and TRBJ2-7, the complete variable domain reads EAGVVQSPRYKIIEKKQPVAFWCNPISGHNTLYWYLQNLGQGPELLIRYENEEAVDDSQLPKDRFSAERLKGVDSTLKIQPAELGDSAVYLCASSRTGEEQYFGPGTRLTVT.

The chain couples TRBV27 to TRBJ2-1, with D unresolved. V was shortened by 6 bases and J by 1 base, with 13 bases between the two germline ends. CDR3 length: 15 amino acids. The germline gives CDR1 MNHEY, CDR2 SMNVEV (reference sequence). CDR3 DNA sequence: TGTGCCAGCAGCCTGGATGATCCGTCCTACAATGAGCAGTTCTTC. Translating gives CASSLDDPSYNEQFF.

The gene calls are TRBV11-1 and TRBJ2-1; D call uncertain. This CDR3 has 11 residues. Per germline, CDR1 SGHAT and CDR2 FQDESV (reference sequence). V lost 2 bases and J 8 bases, leaving 4 bases between the germline ends. CDR3: CASSLRDEQFF. The CDR3 bases are TGTGCCAGCAGCTTAAGGGATGAGCAGTTCTTC. Combining the CDR3 with reference TRBV11-1 and TRBJ2-1 gives the whole variable domain EAEVAQSPRYKITEKSQAVAFWCDPISGHATLYWYRQILGQGPELLVQFQDESVVDDSQLPKDRFSAERLKGVDSTLKIQPAELGDSAMYLCASSLRDEQFFGPGTRLTVL.